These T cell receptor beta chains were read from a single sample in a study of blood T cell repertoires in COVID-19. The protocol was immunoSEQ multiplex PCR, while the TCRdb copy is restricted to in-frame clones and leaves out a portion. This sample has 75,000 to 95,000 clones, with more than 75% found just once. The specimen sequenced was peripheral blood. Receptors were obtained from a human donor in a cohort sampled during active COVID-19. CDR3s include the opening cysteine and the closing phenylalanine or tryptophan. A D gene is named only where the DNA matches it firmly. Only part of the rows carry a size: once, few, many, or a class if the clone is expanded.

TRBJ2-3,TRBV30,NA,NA,TGTGCCTGGAGCCCCGGGGGCACAGATACGCAGTATTTT,CAWSPGGTDTQYF
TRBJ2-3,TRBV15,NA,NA,TGTGCCACCAGCCAGGCAATGATCACAGATACGCAGTATTTT,CATSQAMITDTQYF
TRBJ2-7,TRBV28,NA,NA,TGTGCCAGCAGGATACAGGGAGAATCGTTTGGTTACGAGCAGTACTTC,CASRIQGESFGYEQYF
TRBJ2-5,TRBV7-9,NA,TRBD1,TGTGCCAGCAGCAGCAGGGGGCCGGAGACCCAGTACTTC,CASSSRGPETQYF
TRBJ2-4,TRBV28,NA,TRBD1,TGTGCCAGCAGTTCTCCTCCAGGGGGCCACGCCAAAAACATTCAGTACTTC,CASSSPPGGHAKNIQYF
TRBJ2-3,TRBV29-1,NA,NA,TGCAGCGTGGGGGGAAGCACAGATACGCAGTATTTT,CSVGGSTDTQYF
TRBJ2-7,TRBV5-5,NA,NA,TGTGCCAGCAGACCAGGACAGAGCGGAAACTACGAGCAGTACTTC,CASRPGQSGNYEQYF
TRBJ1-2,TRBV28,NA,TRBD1,TGTGCCAGCATACGCCCGGGACAGGGGGTAGGTGGCTACACCTTC,CASIRPGQGVGGYTF
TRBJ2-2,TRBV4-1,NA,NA,TGCGCCAGCAGCCACCCCCGTGGAGGGGCTGACACCGGGGAGCTGTTTTTT,CASSHPRGGADTGELFF
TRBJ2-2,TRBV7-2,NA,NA,TGTGCCAGCCCCACCCAAGGGGTCGGTCTAGGTTTCAGCGGGGAGCTGTTTTTT,CASPTQGVGLGFSGELFF
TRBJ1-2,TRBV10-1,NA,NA,TGCGCCAGCAGTGAGGGTCAGAACTATGGCTACACCTTC,CASSEGQNYGYTF
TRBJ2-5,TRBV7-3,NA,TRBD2,TGTGCCAGCAGCCGACTAGCGGGACAAGAGACCCAGTACTTC,CASSRLAGQETQYF
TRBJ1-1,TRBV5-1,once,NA,TGCGCCAGCACCCGTGACAGTATGAACACTGAAGCTTTCTTT,CASTRDSMNTEAFF
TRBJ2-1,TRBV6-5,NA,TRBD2,TGTGCCAGCAGTAGAAGCGGGGGCTCCTACAATGAGCAGTTCTTC,CASSRSGGSYNEQFF
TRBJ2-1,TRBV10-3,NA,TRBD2,TGTGCCACCGGCAGCGGGGGGGCTTTCTACAATGAGCAGTTCTTC,CATGSGGAFYNEQFF
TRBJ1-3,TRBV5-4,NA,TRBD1,TGTGCCAGCAGCTTGGGGGCAGGGGGTTCTGGAAACACCATATATTTT,CASSLGAGGSGNTIYF
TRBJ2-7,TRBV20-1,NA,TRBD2,TGCAGTGCCAGGACTAGCGGGGAGCAGTACTTC,CSARTSGEQYF
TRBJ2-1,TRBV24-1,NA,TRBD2,TGTGCCACCAGTGGGACCCTCGGGGCTAGCGGGGACAATGAGCAGTTCTTC,CATSGTLGASGDNEQFF
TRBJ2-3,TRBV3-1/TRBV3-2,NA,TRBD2,TGTGCCAGCGGGAACGGGGGGGCCCGTACAGATACGCAGTATTTT,CASGNGGARTDTQYF
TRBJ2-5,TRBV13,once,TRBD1,TGTGCCAGCAGCCCGCGGACAGGGGACCCTCAAGAGACCCAGTACTTC,CASSPRTGDPQETQYF
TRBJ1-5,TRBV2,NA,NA,TGTGCCAGCAGTGCCCAGGGATTTCCTCAGCCCCAGCATTTT,CASSAQGFPQPQHF
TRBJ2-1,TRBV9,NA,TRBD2,TGTGCCAGCAGCGTATGGGGACTAGCGGGAGGGCGTTACAATGAGCAGTTCTTC,CASSVWGLAGGRYNEQFF
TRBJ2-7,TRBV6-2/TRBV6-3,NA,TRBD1,TGTGCCAGCCGCCTCACAGGGGGCAGGTACGAGCAGTACTTC,CASRLTGGRYEQYF
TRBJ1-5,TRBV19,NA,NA,TGTGCCAGTAGTACTGGGGCCATCAATCAGCCCCAGCATTTT,CASSTGAINQPQHF
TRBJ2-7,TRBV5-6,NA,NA,TGTGCCAGCAGCTTGGCAGGGTTAAGCTCCTACGAGCAGTACTTC,CASSLAGLSSYEQYF
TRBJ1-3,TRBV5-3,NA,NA,TGTGCCAGAAGCTTGGAAACCCGGACTGCTGGAAACACCATATATTTT,CARSLETRTAGNTIYF
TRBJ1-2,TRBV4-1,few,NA,TGCGCCAGCAGCCAAGGCGGGGGGGCAAACTATGGCTACACCTTC,CASSQGGGANYGYTF
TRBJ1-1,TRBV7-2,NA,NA,TGTGCCAGCAGCCCCGGGACATTGAACACTGAAGCTTTCTTT,CASSPGTLNTEAFF
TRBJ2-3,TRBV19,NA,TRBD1,TGTGCCAGTAGCGGTGGTGGCCCGTACAGGGGGGAAAGGGGAGATACGCAGTATTTT,CASSGGGPYRGERGDTQYF
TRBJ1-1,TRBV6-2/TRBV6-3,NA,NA,TGTGCCAGCAGTTACAGTGGGACAATTTTTAGGACTGAAGCTTTCTTT,CASSYSGTIFRTEAFF
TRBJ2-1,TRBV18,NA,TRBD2,TGTGCCAGCTCACCACCGCCAGCGGGGGGACAGCAGTTCTTC,CASSPPPAGGQQFF
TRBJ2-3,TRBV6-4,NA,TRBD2,TGTGCCAGCAGTGACGGCGGGAGGAGCACAGATACGCAGTATTTT,CASSDGGRSTDTQYF
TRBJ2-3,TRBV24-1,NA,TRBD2,TGTGCCACCAGTGACTCGGGAGCGGGACCAGATACGCAGTATTTT,CATSDSGAGPDTQYF
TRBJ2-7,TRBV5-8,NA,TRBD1,TGTGCCAGCAGCCAGACAGGGGGAAAAGGCAGGCACGAGCAGTACTTC,CASSQTGGKGRHEQYF
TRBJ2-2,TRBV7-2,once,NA,TGTGCCAGCAGCCCTAGGCGGCGCGACACCGGGGAGCTGTTTTTT,CASSPRRRDTGELFF
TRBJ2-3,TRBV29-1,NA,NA,TGCAGCGCCCGGCGGATTTTCACAGATACGCAGTATTTT,CSARRIFTDTQYF
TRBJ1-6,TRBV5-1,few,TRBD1,TGCGCCAGCAGCTTGGTCGGGGACAGGAATTCACCCCTCCACTTT,CASSLVGDRNSPLHF
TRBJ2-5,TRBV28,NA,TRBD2,TGTGCCAGCAGTTTATCCTCGGGGGGTGAGACCCAGTACTTC,CASSLSSGGETQYF
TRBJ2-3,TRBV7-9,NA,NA,TGTGCCAGCAGCCCTGGGGAGACCACAGATACGCAGTATTTT,CASSPGETTDTQYF